The 19 T cell receptor beta chains below all came from one sample that was sequenced in a study of blood T cell repertoires in COVID-19. Method: immunoSEQ multiplex PCR; TCRdb's copy keeps in-frame clones and lacks some. The sample shows under 150,000 clones, approximately 87% of them seen only once. Sequences were obtained from peripheral blood. The receptors here all came from a man between 25 and 39 years old with acute or convalescent COVID-19.

This sequence joins TRBV11-3 and TRBJ2-7; D possibly corresponds to TRBD2 (5 bases). CDR1 is SGHNT, CDR2 YENEEA, per germline. The CDR3 extends over 13 amino acids. The V end lost 6 bases, the J end lost 7 bases, and 16 bases lay between the germline ends. CDR3 amino acids: CASSGSTSGEQYF. The CDR3 region has the DNA TGTGCCAGCAGTGGCAGCACGTCGGGGGAGCAGTACTTC. Together with reference TRBV11-3 and TRBJ2-7, the CDR3 gives the full variable domain: EAGVVQSPRYKIIEKKQPVAFWCNPISGHNTLYWYLQNLGQGPELLIRYENEEAVDDSQLPKDRFSAERLKGVDSTLKIQPAELGDSAVYLCASSGSTSGEQYFGPGTRLTVT.

The rearrangement links TRBV12-5 to TRBJ2-1; 8 bases are shared with TRBD1. Trimming at V came to 5 bases and at J to 6 bases, leaving 9 bases not matched to a gene. The CDR3 extends over 15 amino acids. Germline V gene sequence: CDR1 LGHNT, CDR2 FRNRAP. The CDR3 spells CASGRGNTGGNEQFF. For the CDR3, the DNA is TGTGCTAGTGGTCGCGGGAATACAGGGGGCAATGAGCAGTTCTTC.

This chain connects TRBV7-9 to TRBJ2-2, with a weak D call TRBD1 (6 bases). The CDR3 is 18 amino acids. The V gene's germline CDR1 is SEHNR and CDR2 FQNEAQ (reference sequence). V gave up 5 bases and J gave up 2 bases, with 21 bases separating them. CDR3: CASSPRDTPNSNTGELFF. CDR3 in DNA: TGTGCCAGCAGCCCCCGGGACACCCCAAACAGTAACACCGGGGAGCTGTTTTTT.

The V and J genes are TRBV9 and TRBJ1-2; 9 positions match TRBD1. This CDR3 has 16 residues. Germline CDR1 is SGDLS and CDR2 is YYNGEE. Losses at the gene ends were 0 bases for V and 1 base for J; bases not matched to a gene: 4. The CDR3 sequence is CASSVGTGDDNYGYTF. The CDR3, as DNA: TGTGCCAGCAGCGTAGGGACAGGGGACGATAACTATGGCTACACCTTC.

The J gene is TRBJ2-5, the V gene TRBV11-2; 11 bases are a match to TRBD2. This CDR3 has 17 residues. V dropped 1 base and J dropped 0; count of bases not matched to a gene: 4. Germline loops: CDR1 SGHAT, CDR2 FQNNGV. CDR3 DNA sequence: TGTGCCAGCAGCTTAGCTTGGGGACTAGCGGACCAAGAGACCCAGTACTTC. This translates into CASSLAWGLADQETQYF.

The chain is built from TRBV11-2 and TRBJ1-6; D is unclear. The CDR3 contains 13 residues. V was clipped by 3 bases and J by 5 bases, with 5 bases between them. Germline lookup yields CDR1 SGHAT and CDR2 FQNNGV. DNA of the CDR3: TGTGCCAGCAGCTTTCAGGATAATTCACCCCTCCACTTT. It codes for CASSFQDNSPLHF.

This clone showed up just once. The rearrangement joins TRBV10-3 to TRBJ2-7; D possibly corresponds to TRBD2 (7 bases). CDR1 and CDR2 from the germline V gene are ENHRY and SYGVKD. The CDR3 contains 17 residues. The ends were cut back, 4 bases at V and 5 bases at J, with 24 bases in the middle. The CDR3 bases are TGTGCCATCAGTGGTTCGGCGGGGGACAAGGGCATGAACGAGCAGTACTTC. This encodes CAISGSAGDKGMNEQYF.

This clone was picked up one time. This chain joins TRBV3-1 (or the pseudogene TRBV3-2) and TRBJ1-1; D is perhaps TRBD1 (5 bases). The CDR3 sequence is 16 residues long. Germline loops: CDR1 LGHDT, CDR2 YNNKEL (reference sequence). Deletions cut 2 bases from V and 3 bases from J, with 16 bases between. CDR3 protein: CASSQNWEGVDTEAFF. CDR3 DNA: TGTGCCAGCAGCCAAAATTGGGAAGGGGTGGACACTGAAGCTTTCTTT.

This sequence joins TRBV14 and TRBJ1-2; 7 bases fit TRBD1. The CDR3 spans 15 residues. The V gene's germline CDR1 is SGHDN and CDR2 FVKESK. Losses at the gene ends were 1 base for V and 7 bases for J; bases not matched to a gene: 9. DNA of the CDR3: TGTGCCAGCAGCCAAGTCCTGGGACAGACAGGTGGCTACACCTTC. This translates into CASSQVLGQTGGYTF.

The V gene is TRBV3-1 (or the pseudogene TRBV3-2), the J gene TRBJ2-7; TRBD2 agrees at 10 bases. The CDR3 is 15 amino acids. CDR1 LGHDT and CDR2 YNNKEL come from the germline V gene (reference sequence). Trimming took 1 base from V and 0 from J; bases not matched to a gene: 0. CDR3 amino acids: CASSQGTSGSYEQYV. DNA of the CDR3: TGTGCCAGCAGCCAAGGGACTAGCGGCTCCTACGAGCAGTACGTC.

The chain uses TRBV3-1 (or the pseudogene TRBV3-2) and TRBJ2-3; tentative D call: TRBD1 (6 bases). The CDR3 contains 16 residues. The germline V and J ends were trimmed by 5 bases and 2 bases, with 17 bases remaining between them. The germline CDR1 and CDR2 sequences are LGHDT and YNNKEL (reference sequence). CDR3 DNA sequence: TGTGCCAGCAGCAAAACCAGGGGAAGGTCCACAGATACGCAGTATTTT. Its translation: CASSKTRGRSTDTQYF.

This rearrangement joins TRBV27 to TRBJ2-7; TRBD2 agrees at 11 bases. Germline assignment: CDR1 MNHEY and CDR2 SMNVEV (reference sequence). This CDR3 contains 16 residues. The ends lost 6 bases at V and 1 base at J; junction bases unmatched: 8. The CDR3 coding sequence is TGTGCCAGCAGATCTCATAGCGGGGGGGAATCCTACGAGCAGTACTTC. It translates to CASRSHSGGESYEQYF.

The chain employs TRBV11-3 and TRBJ2-1; 9 bases align to TRBD2. Per the germline V gene, CDR1 is SGHNT and CDR2 is YENEEA. The CDR3 extends over 16 amino acids. V shed 5 bases, J shed 7 bases, and the junction held 12 bases outside the gene matches. CDR3 nucleotide sequence: TGTGCCAGCAGCCCATCCCGCGGGGGGGCCGGGAATGAGCAGTTCTTC. It translates to CASSPSRGGAGNEQFF.

This rearrangement joins TRBV30 to TRBJ2-1; 8 positions agree with TRBD2. CDR3 length: 14 residues. Germline V gene sequence: CDR1 GTSNPN, CDR2 SVGIG (reference sequence). V shed 2 bases, J shed 9 bases, and the junction held 9 bases outside the gene matches. Written as DNA, the CDR3 is TGTGCCTGGAGTAGGGGACTAGGACCGAGTGAGCAGTTCTTC. It codes for CAWSRGLGPSEQFF. The full variable domain, with the rest looked up from reference TRBV30 and TRBJ2-1, is SQTIHQWPATLVQPVGSPLSLECTVEGTSNPNLYWYRQAAGRGLQLLFYSVGIGQISSEVPQNLSASRPQDRQFILSSKKLLLSDSGFYLCAWSRGLGPSEQFFGPGTRLTVL.

This rearrangement joins TRBV6-5 to TRBJ1-2; D gene unclear. Trimming took 0 bases from V and 6 from J, leaving 8 bases between them. There are 13 residues in the CDR3. CDR1 and CDR2 from the germline V gene are MNHEY and SVGAGI. CDR3 sequence: CASSYSSRDGYTF. In nucleotides, the CDR3 is TGTGCCAGCAGTTACTCGTCTCGGGATGGCTACACCTTC.

V gene TRBV7-2 combines with J gene TRBJ2-1; 12 nucleotides match TRBD2. The CDR3 totals 19 residues. The trim removed 1 base at V and 3 bases at J, leaving 10 bases unmatched. The germline V gene encodes CDR1 SGHTA and CDR2 FQGNSA. The CDR3 region has the DNA TGTGCCAGCAGCTTAGTCGACCTTCTAGCGGGGGGGTTCTACAATGAGCAGTTCTTC. Protein sequence: CASSLVDLLAGGFYNEQFF.

The V and J genes are TRBV7-8 and TRBJ1-1, with D possibly being TRBD1 (5 bases). V lost 1 base and J 3 bases, leaving 15 bases between the germline ends. Germline V gives CDR1 SGHVS, CDR2 FQNEAQ. CDR3 size: 16 residues. CDR3: CASSLVAWGGDTEAFF. CDR3 sequence (DNA): TGTGCCAGCAGCTTAGTAGCTTGGGGGGGGGACACTGAAGCTTTCTTT.

The rearrangement uses TRBV2 and TRBJ1-5; no clear D. Germline CDR1 SNHLY, CDR2 FYNNEI. With 2 bases removed from V and 2 bases from J, the gap between germline ends came to 7 bases. CDR3 length: 14 residues. CDR3 DNA sequence: TGTGCCAGCAGTGAATACGGTGGCAATCAGCCCCAGCATTTT. As protein: CASSEYGGNQPQHF.

This rearrangement joins TRBV9 to TRBJ2-1; TRBD2 might be the D (5 bases). The V and J ends lost 2 bases and 1 base respectively, with 10 bases between them. This CDR3 is built from 15 residues. Per the germline V gene, CDR1 is SGDLS and CDR2 is YYNGEE. In DNA form, the CDR3 reads TGTGCCAGCAGCGTGAGGGCAGGTTCCTACAATGAGCAGTTCTTC. This codes for CASSVRAGSYNEQFF.